The following is a T cell receptor (beta chain) sequence with its context. This specimen belongs to a study of blood T cell repertoires in COVID-19. Study summary: Samples came from the United States, Italy and Spain, spanning acute and convalescent COVID-19. T cells, B-cell-depleted T cells, or PBMCs provided the cDNA or gDNA that served as material.

Authors' processing steps: Estimation of nucleated cell counts was performed using reference gene primer amplification. The data were produced by immunoSEQ multiplex PCR, yet TCRdb's version contains in-frame clones alone and is incomplete. The V and J calls and clone size were taken over from that table, and D and trimming were inferred from the DNA. The table lists about 230,000 clones, around four fifths of them singletons, with more than 25% in the top ten. The CDR3 covers 16 residues. After removal of 5 bases from V and 3 bases from J, the junction contained 11 bases not matched to a gene. Germline V gene data show CDR1 as MNHEY and CDR2 as SMNVEV (reference sequence).

This sequence originates from a man between 40 and 49 years old with acute or convalescent COVID-19. V and J are TRBV27 and TRBJ1-1; 8 nucleotides line up with TRBD1. Sequences were obtained from peripheral blood. The CDR3 is CASSSDRGGLDTEAFF. CDR3 sequence (DNA): TGTGCCAGCAGTAGCGACAGGGGCGGCTTGGACACTGAAGCTTTCTTT.